This entry lists 24 T cell receptor beta chains sequenced from one sample in a study of yellow fever vaccine responses in identical twins. Via MiXCR, TCRdb re-called the RT-PCR reads, giving one row per CDR3 protein. The repertoire includes roughly 2,000 distinct CDR3 sequences, 32% of them detected once, and about 6.6% sits in the top ten. Sequencing was performed on T cells from blood (PBMCs), unsorted or a sorted subset (not recorded which), taken before or after yellow fever vaccination (not recorded which). The receptors were sampled from a woman between 18 and 30 years old who received the yellow fever vaccine.

The CDR3 reads CASSENRGLASEQYF. The CDR3 DNA is TGTGCCAGCAGTGAAAACAGGGGCCTGGCTAGCGAGCAGTACTTC. The rearrangement joins TRBV25-1 to TRBJ2-7; 7 positions match TRBD1. Germline V gene lookup returns CDR1 MGHDK and CDR2 SYGVNS. The V segment lost 2 bases and the J segment 6 bases; nucleotides outside the gene matches: 10. The CDR3 sequence is 15 residues long.

This sequence joins TRBV29-1 and TRBJ1-5; D call uncertain. CDR1 is SQVTM and CDR2 is ANQGSEA in the germline V gene. This CDR3 spans 13 amino acids. Between the trimmed V and J ends, which lost 7 bases and 0 bases, there was a span of 10 bases. The CDR3 DNA reads TGCAGCGCATCGGACTCTAGCAATCAGCCCCAGCATTTT. It is translated as CSASDSSNQPQHF.

This sequence joins TRBV2 and TRBJ2-3, with 8 nucleotides matching TRBD2. The germline V gene has CDR1 SNHLY and CDR2 FYNNEI. The junction had 12 bases not matched to a gene; V was cut back by 4 bases and J by 9 bases. There are 15 residues in the CDR3. The CDR3 reads CASSAGGPREGTQYF. DNA of the CDR3: TGTGCCAGCAGTGCGGGAGGGCCAAGGGAAGGCACGCAGTATTTT.

The chain joins TRBV6-2 or TRBV6-3 to TRBJ2-7, with a possible D match to TRBD1 (5 bases). The CDR3 runs to 15 residues. Germline CDR1 and CDR2: MNHEY and SVGEGT. Trimming stripped 2 bases from V and 2 bases from J, with 13 bases between. The CDR3 protein is CASSYMAGSAYEQYF. The CDR3 coding sequence is TGTGCCAGCAGTTACATGGCAGGGTCAGCCTACGAGCAGTACTTC.

This clonotype was seen more than once but under ten times. The V call is TRBV11-1, the J call TRBJ1-1, with TRBD1 as a possible D gene (6 bases). Germline V lookup: CDR1 SGHAT, CDR2 FQDESV (reference sequence). V was cut by 6 bases and J by 0 bases, with 14 bases left in between. The CDR3 covers 15 residues. The DNA of the CDR3 is TGTGCCAGCAGAGGACCGGACAGAGTGAACACTGAAGCTTTCTTT. Protein product: CASRGPDRVNTEAFF. Filled out from reference TRBV11-1 and TRBJ1-1, the complete variable domain reads EAEVAQSPRYKITEKSQAVAFWCDPISGHATLYWYRQILGQGPELLVQFQDESVVDDSQLPKDRFSAERLKGVDSTLKIQPAELGDSAMYLCASRGPDRVNTEAFFGQGTRLTVV.

This chain connects TRBV4-2 to TRBJ1-5; 8 bases fit TRBD1. Losses at the gene ends were 3 bases for V and 5 bases for J; bases not matched to a gene: 3. The CDR3 covers 14 residues. From germline, CDR1 is LGHNA and CDR2 YNFKEQ. The CDR3 DNA follows: TGTGCCAGCAGCCAGACAGGGGTAGATCAGCCCCAGCATTTT. Translated: CASSQTGVDQPQHF.

The chain carries TRBV6-2 or TRBV6-3 and TRBJ2-7; TRBD2 matches 9 bases. The germline V gene has CDR1 MNHEY and CDR2 SVGEGT. The length of the CDR3 is 14 residues. Trimming removed 0 bases from V and 4 bases from J; junction bases left unmatched: 1. DNA of the CDR3: TGTGCCAGCAGTTACTCTAGCGGGAGTTACGAGCAGTACTTC. Translation gives CASSYSSGSYEQYF.

The chain links TRBV6-4 to TRBJ2-3; 7 bases are shared with TRBD2. There are 14 residues in the CDR3. Germline loops: CDR1 MRHNA, CDR2 SNTAGT. V trimming: 2 bases; J trimming: 3 bases; junction bases outside the gene matches: 2. The CDR3 region is CASSDGGGTDTQYF. CDR3 nucleotides: TGTGCCAGCAGTGACGGCGGGGGAACAGATACGCAGTATTTT.

The rearrangement joins TRBV4-2 to TRBJ2-7, with 7 bases that match TRBD2. The CDR3 consists of 14 residues. Germline V CDR1 and CDR2: LGHNA, YNFKEQ. V dropped 1 base and J dropped 4; count of bases not matched to a gene: 4. The CDR3 DNA is TGTGCCAGCAGCCAAGGGCGGGAGTATTACGAGCAGTACTTC. Translated: CASSQGREYYEQYF.

J is TRBJ2-1 and V is TRBV11-1; 8 bases fit TRBD2. V was clipped by 11 bases and J by 0 bases; unmatched bases: 9. Germline loops: CDR1 SGHAT, CDR2 FQDESV (reference sequence). The CDR3 has 15 residues. CDR3 nucleotide sequence: TGTGCCGGCTGGGGTGGGACTAGCTCCTACAATGAGCAGTTCTTC. Protein: CAGWGGTSSYNEQFF.

The genes are TRBV2 and TRBJ1-4, with TRBD1 matching over 7 bases. Germline V CDR1 and CDR2: SNHLY, FYNNEI. The V gene end was trimmed by 3 bases and the J gene end by 8 bases; junction bases not matched to a gene: 9. This CDR3 has 15 residues. The CDR3 coding sequence is TGTGCCAGCAGTGATTTTGGGACAGAGGGGGAAAAACTGTTTTTT. Translation gives CASSDFGTEGEKLFF.

The chain employs TRBV11-1 and TRBJ2-3; 8 positions agree with TRBD1. Germline V gene data show CDR1 as SGHAT and CDR2 as FQDESV (reference sequence). The CDR3 is made up of 14 amino acids. The V and J ends lost 5 bases and 1 base, in that order; junction bases with no gene match: 2. For the CDR3, the DNA is TGTGCCAGCAGCCCGGGACAGGGCACAGATACGCAGTATTTT. As protein: CASSPGQGTDTQYF.

The chain has TRBV4-1 and TRBJ2-1; D possibly corresponds to TRBD2 (7 bases). Trimming cost V 0 bases and J 2 bases, with 11 bases left between them. Per the germline V gene, CDR1 is MGHRA and CDR2 is YSYEKL. The length of the CDR3 is 16 residues. CDR3 loop: CASSQEGGGTYNEQFF. The CDR3 DNA is TGCGCCAGCAGCCAAGAAGGCGGGGGCACCTACAATGAGCAGTTCTTC.

The chain links TRBV4-3 to TRBJ1-2, with D uncertain. This CDR3 has 13 amino acids. V shed 0 bases and J shed 8 bases, with 10 bases lying between them. Germline V gene data show CDR1 as LGHNA and CDR2 as YSLEER. CDR3 DNA sequence: TGCGCCAGCAGCCAAGACGTAGGGCAGGGCTACACCTTC. Amino acid sequence: CASSQDVGQGYTF.

The chain has TRBV18 and TRBJ2-5; the D gene is possibly TRBD1 (6 bases). Per germline, CDR1 KGHSH and CDR2 LQKENI. Trimming left V 3 bases short and J 2 bases short, with 13 bases between. CDR3 length: 15 amino acids. The CDR3 coding sequence is TGTGCCAGCTCACCGAACACAGGGTCTCAAGAGACCCAGTACTTC. This encodes CASSPNTGSQETQYF.

The CDR3 DNA is TGCGCCAGCAGTGAGTCTCTAGCGGGAGTAAATGAGCAGTTCTTC. Translation gives CASSESLAGVNEQFF. The rearrangement joins TRBV10-1 to TRBJ2-1; 10 nucleotides line up with TRBD2. V dropped 0 bases and J dropped 7; count of bases not matched to a gene: 3. Germline CDR1 WNHNN, CDR2 SYGVQD (reference sequence). The CDR3 length is 15 residues.

The J gene is TRBJ2-2, the V gene TRBV10-3, with TRBD2 matching over 7 bases. Germline lookup yields CDR1 ENHRY and CDR2 SYGVKD. The junction had 8 bases not matched to a gene; V was cut back by 6 bases and J by 1 base. The length of the CDR3 is 16 residues. DNA of the CDR3: TGTGCCATCAGGGACCACGAGCGGGGGAACACCGGGGAGCTGTTTTTT. Translating it yields CAIRDHERGNTGELFF.

In its sample, this clonotype was seen a few times. The chain carries TRBV4-2 and TRBJ2-7, with 9 nucleotides matching TRBD2. Germline V gene data show CDR1 as LGHNA and CDR2 as YNFKEQ. The junction had 6 bases not matched to a gene; V was cut back by 3 bases and J by 0 bases. The CDR3 consists of 16 residues. CDR3 bases: TGTGCCAGCAGCCAGGAACCTAGCGGGGACTCCTACGAGCAGTACTTC. Its translation is CASSQEPSGDSYEQYF.

This clonotype has only a few counts. The rearrangement uses TRBV20-1 and TRBJ2-1; weak D call: TRBD2 (6 bases). In germline, CDR1 is DFQATT, CDR2 SNEGSKA (reference sequence). The CDR3 runs to 13 residues. The V end was cut by 6 bases, the J end by 3 bases, with 12 bases between. CDR3 DNA: TGCAGTGCCTTAGCGGACCGCTACAATGAGCAGTTCTTC. This gives the protein CSALADRYNEQFF.

The CDR3: CASSPSGTDSGANVLTF. As DNA, the CDR3 is TGTGCCAGCAGCCCCTCAGGCACAGACTCTGGGGCCAACGTCCTGACTTTC. This sequence joins TRBV11-2 and TRBJ2-6; the D is unclear. The CDR3 covers 17 residues. V lost 5 bases, J lost 0 bases, and 14 bases lay in between. Per the germline V gene, CDR1 is SGHAT and CDR2 is FQNNGV.

The chain combines TRBV12-3 or TRBV12-4 with TRBJ1-2; no clear D. This CDR3 region has 14 residues. The V gene lost 2 bases and the J gene lost 6 bases, with 13 bases spanning the gap. CDR3 sequence reads: CASSLTATVDGYTF. The CDR3 DNA is TGTGCCAGCAGTTTAACGGCAACCGTGGATGGCTACACCTTC.

This clonotype was seen only a few times. This chain joins TRBV5-1 and TRBJ1-1; 9 nucleotides line up with TRBD1. This CDR3 comprises 14 residues. Germline-derived CDR1 and CDR2 are SGHRS and YFSETQ. V was clipped by 4 bases and J by 6 bases; unmatched bases: 7. In DNA form, the CDR3 reads TGCGCCAGCAGCGGGGGACAGGGTATCGCTGAAGCTTTCTTT. The encoded protein is CASSGGQGIAEAFF.

The chain couples TRBV7-9 to TRBJ2-1; D not certain. This CDR3 comprises 14 residues. Trimming shortened V by 0 bases and J by 5 bases, and 8 bases separated the two germline ends. The germline V gene encodes CDR1 SEHNR and CDR2 FQNEAQ (reference sequence). CDR3: CASSLAIRDNEQFF. The CDR3 DNA follows: TGTGCCAGCAGCTTAGCGATCCGGGACAATGAGCAGTTCTTC.

The V gene is TRBV29-1, the J gene TRBJ2-7; tentative D call: TRBD2 (6 bases). The CDR3 is made up of 12 amino acids. Trimming pared 5 bases from V and 6 bases from J, leaving 14 bases between. Per the germline V gene, CDR1 is SQVTM and CDR2 is ANQGSEA. The CDR3 here is CSVYGGLGEQYF. DNA for the CDR3: TGCAGCGTTTATGGGGGACTCGGCGAGCAGTACTTC.